The 11 T cell receptor beta chains in this list originate from one sample, sequenced in a study of shared clonotypes between healthy human individuals (dated by TCRdb to 2018 to 2021). The method behind the library was the immunoSEQ multiplex PCR assay. Drawn from immuneACCESS, this table holds only the in-frame rearrangements with V and J called that TCRdb kept. Clones are partly lost; checked studies trace under half to an unresolved V gene and leave the rest unexplained. This sample comprises 2,500,000 or so clones, roughly 93% of them detected only once. The ten largest clones capture 0.36% of the sample. The sample taken for sequencing was naive CD4+ T cells from PBMCs. The cell subset or site label of this sample denotes: CD45RA+ positively selected. These receptors were obtained from a man aged 18 to 35 in good health. Some clones in this sample may be carry-over from other donors' samples.

J is TRBJ2-1 and V is TRBV28; TRBD2 might be the D (6 bases). CDR3 length equals 16 residues. The germline V and J ends were trimmed by 2 bases and 2 bases, with 13 bases remaining between them. Germline V gene data show CDR1 as MDHEN and CDR2 as SYDVKM. Written as DNA, the CDR3 is TGTGCCAGCAGTTTAGCGACGGGGAGGCCCTACAATGAGCAGTTCTTC. Residues: CASSLATGRPYNEQFF.

V is TRBV6-5 and J is TRBJ1-4, with D perhaps matching TRBD1 (5 bases). Per germline, CDR1 MNHEY and CDR2 SVGAGI. V was clipped by 7 bases and J by 2 bases, with 11 bases between them. The CDR3 covers 14 residues. For the CDR3, the DNA is TGTGCCAGCAAATATGAGGGGACTAATGAAAAACTGTTTTTT. Its protein product is CASKYEGTNEKLFF.

About this clone: A single base separates this from a much larger clone, so it may be a read error. The chain joins TRBV6-6 to TRBJ1-2; 7 nucleotides match TRBD1. With V trimmed by 5 bases and J by 3 bases, 0 bases remained unmatched. In germline, CDR1 is MNHNY, CDR2 SVGAGI (reference sequence). The CDR3 sequence is 12 residues long. CDR3 coding DNA: TGTGCCAGCAGTGACAGGGACTATGGCTACACCTTC. It is translated as CASSDRDYGYTF.

The CDR3 coding sequence is TGTGCCAGCAGACGGGGACAGGGAAGCGAGCAGTACTTC. Protein sequence: CASRRGQGSEQYF. J is TRBJ2-7 and V is TRBV2; 9 positions agree with TRBD1. The CDR3 sequence is 13 residues long. CDR1 is SNHLY, CDR2 FYNNEI, per germline. V trimming: 6 bases; J trimming: 6 bases; junction bases outside the gene matches: 6.

Only a few counts were recorded for this clone. Other DNA sequences within the sample encode an identical CDR3. This chain links TRBV5-1 with TRBJ1-1; 11 bases are shared with TRBD1. Per germline, CDR1 SGHRS and CDR2 YFSETQ. J lost 4 bases, V lost 4 bases, and 3 bases had no gene match. The CDR3 totals 14 residues. CDR3 nucleotides: TGCGCCAGCAGCCTTGGGACAGGGGGCACTGAAGCTTTCTTT. Its translation is CASSLGTGGTEAFF.

The rearrangement joins TRBV28 to TRBJ2-7; 8 bases are shared with TRBD1. V gave up 7 bases and J gave up 9 bases; unmatched junction bases: 8. This CDR3 is built from 12 residues. Germline CDR1 MDHEN, CDR2 SYDVKM. CDR3 in amino acids: CASITRQGSQYF. The CDR3 DNA is TGTGCCAGCATTACCCGACAGGGGTCGCAGTACTTC.

The chain recombines TRBV6-5 with TRBJ2-1; a weak D match, TRBD2 (6 bases). Deletions cut 6 bases from V and 3 bases from J, with 12 bases between. The CDR3 extends over 14 amino acids. The germline gives CDR1 MNHEY, CDR2 SVGAGI. For the CDR3, the DNA is TGTGCCAGCAGCGGCGGGACTCGCTACAATGAGCAGTTCTTC. Its protein product is CASSGGTRYNEQFF.

The chain carries TRBV9 and TRBJ1-3; the D is unclear. The CDR3 has 16 amino acids. V dropped 5 bases and J dropped 0 bases, with 15 bases sitting between them. Germline loops: CDR1 SGDLS, CDR2 YYNGEE. CDR3 sequence: CASSGLWGGSGNTIYF. As DNA, the CDR3 is TGTGCCAGCAGTGGTTTGTGGGGAGGCTCTGGAAACACCATATATTTT. Variable domain in full (rest from reference TRBV9 and TRBJ1-3): DSGVTQTPKHLITATGQRVTLRCSPRSGDLSVYWYQQSLDQGLQFLIQYYNGEERAKGNILERFSAQQFPDLHSELNLSSLELGDSALYFCASSGLWGGSGNTIYFGEGSWLTVV.

This sequence joins TRBV6-1 and TRBJ1-2; maybe TRBD1 (5 bases). The CDR3 has 15 amino acids. Germline CDR1 reads MNHNS; CDR2 reads SASEGT. V was pared by 1 base and J by 4 bases, with 13 bases between. The DNA for the CDR3 is TGTGCCAGCAGTGAAGGTCTGGGGCCGGGCTATGGCTACACCTTC. Translated, it gives CASSEGLGPGYGYTF.

The V call is TRBV14, the J call TRBJ2-7; 7 bases match TRBD2. This CDR3 region has 16 residues. Germline-derived CDR1 and CDR2 are SGHDN and FVKESK. V shed 0 bases and J 6 bases; nucleotides not matched to a gene: 11. The CDR3 DNA sequence: TGTGCCAGCAGCCAAGATAGCGGGCAGATTCTTTCCGAGCAGTACTTC. Residues: CASSQDSGQILSEQYF.

In DNA, the CDR3 is TGTGCCAGCAGCTTATTAGGGGACATGAACACTGAAGCTTTCTTT. Protein sequence: CASSLLGDMNTEAFF. The V gene is TRBV7-2, the J gene TRBJ1-1, with a weak D call TRBD1 (6 bases). The CDR3 contains 15 residues. The V end lost 2 bases, the J end lost 0 bases, and 10 bases lay between the germline ends. CDR1 SGHTA and CDR2 FQGNSA come from the germline V gene.